This T cell receptor (beta chain) was sequenced in a study of T cells after posttransplantation cyclophosphamide. Study-level points and caveats: Blood and skin or GI T cell repertoires showed limited TRB overlap. Donor CD8+ memory clones often dominated recipient blood repertoires at later times. Recipient CMV seropositivity and CMV reactivation strongly tracked TRB clonality.

Cyclophosphamide on days +3 and +4 followed busulfan-fludarabine conditioning and a marrow graft. The ends were cut back, 3 bases at V and 6 bases at J, with 8 bases in the middle. Germline V gene sequence: CDR1 MDHEN, CDR2 SYDVKM. This CDR3 has 12 amino acids. As for this clone: Its antigen is currently unknown.

This table comes from immunoSEQ multiplex PCR, and its TCRdb copy is limited to in-frame clones, with some not included. This table holds about 7,600 clones, 80% to 90% found once. This sequence originates from a female patient in her forties or fifties who received an allogeneic stem cell transplant from a related donor, was CMV-positive, and had no GVHD. Some T cells may be the graft donor's. The sample in question was CD4+ T cells sorted from blood, obtained approximately 1,200 days after allogeneic stem cell transplant with posttransplant cyclophosphamide. The chain carries TRBV28 and TRBJ2-5; D call uncertain. As DNA, the CDR3 is TGTGCCAGCAGTTTGAGCGAGAAGACCCAGTACTTC. Its protein is CASSLSEKTQYF.